This T cell receptor (beta chain) came from a study of radiation and T cells in renal cell carcinoma. Study information: Nephrectomy followed 15 Gy stereotactic body radiation by 4 weeks.

The method was immunoSEQ multiplex PCR; TCRdb's version includes in-frame clones alone and lacks a portion of them. The data contain about 95,000 clones, less than 90% of them seen just once; the ten biggest clones take up less than 10%. Germline V lookup: CDR1 ENHRY, CDR2 SYGVKD. This CDR3 is built from 15 residues. Trimming pared 0 bases from V and 4 bases from J, leaving 13 bases between. Documented time point: baseline pretreatment blood. Treatment described: 15 Gy SBRT to primary tumor, nephrectomy 4 weeks later. After SBRT, blood was collected at 2 and 4 weeks, plus baseline. This renal cell carcinoma was of the clear cell type.

The V call is TRBV10-3, the J call TRBJ2-7, with a possible D match to TRBD2 (6 bases). Sequencing used blood, obtained from a patient whose treatment included radiotherapy and nephrectomy. The clonotype comes from a man aged 45-65 years with renal cell carcinoma. CDR3 DNA: TGTGCCATCAGTGAGTCGAGGGAGGCCCAATACGAGCAGTACTTC. Its protein product is CAISESREAQYEQYF.